The rows below give T cell receptor beta chains drawn from one sample of a study of human CD8 memory T cell subsets. From its re-call of the 5' RACE reads, TCRdb lists each CDR3 protein once, without DNA. This sample's table has some 11,000 distinct CDR3 sequences. What was sequenced was CD8+ T cells from PBMCs. These receptors all come from a human donor in good health. CDR3s include the opening cysteine and the closing phenylalanine or tryptophan. Only some rows state a clone size, as once, few, many or a class for expanded clones.

V gene	clone size	J gene	CDR3 protein
TRBV28	medium-sized	TRBJ1-5	CASRLQWGINQPQHF
TRBV7-9	-	TRBJ1-3	CASSSDRGGNTIYF
TRBV29-1	medium-sized	TRBJ2-3	CSVEMFLARLLDTQYF
TRBV5-5	-	TRBJ2-3	CASSPWTGGITDTQYF
TRBV5-4	-	TRBJ2-7	CASSRGLAGDEQYF
TRBV4-2	-	TRBJ1-2	CASSQDQGYGYTF
TRBV29-1	-	TRBJ2-7	CSVRDTGGYEQYF
TRBV3-1	-	TRBJ2-7	CASSQGITAGVTHEQYF
TRBV15	medium-sized	TRBJ1-5	CATASGRRNQPQHF
TRBV6-6	-	TRBJ2-7	CASEGGDYEQYF
TRBV2	-	TRBJ2-7	CASSEGNYEQYF
TRBV7-2	-	TRBJ1-2	CASSLGTLVGGYGYTF
TRBV5-5	-	TRBJ2-3	CASSYFAGGSTDTQYF
TRBV5-1	-	TRBJ2-3	CASSLADSGITDTQYF
TRBV7-9	large	TRBJ2-7	CASSRTGTAYEQYF
TRBV5-1	-	TRBJ2-7	CARPCRDSSYEQYF
TRBV4-1	medium-sized	TRBJ1-2	CASSQASMGNDYGYTF
TRBV9	-	TRBJ2-7	CASSVSPDPAYEQYF
TRBV5-4	medium-sized	TRBJ2-2	CASSLRTDYGELFF